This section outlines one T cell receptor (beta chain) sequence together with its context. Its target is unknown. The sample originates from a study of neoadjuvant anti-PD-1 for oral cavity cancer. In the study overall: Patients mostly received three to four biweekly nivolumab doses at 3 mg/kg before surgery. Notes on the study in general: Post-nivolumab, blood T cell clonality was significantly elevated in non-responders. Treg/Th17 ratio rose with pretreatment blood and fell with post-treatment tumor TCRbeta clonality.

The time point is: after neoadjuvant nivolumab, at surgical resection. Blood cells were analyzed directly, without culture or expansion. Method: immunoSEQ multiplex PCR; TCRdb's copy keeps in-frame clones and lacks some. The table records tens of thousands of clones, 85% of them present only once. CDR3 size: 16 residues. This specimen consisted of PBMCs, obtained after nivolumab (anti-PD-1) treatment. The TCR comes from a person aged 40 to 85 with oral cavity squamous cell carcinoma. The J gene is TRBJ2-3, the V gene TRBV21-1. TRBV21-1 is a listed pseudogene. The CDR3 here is CASSLWDQFKADTQYF. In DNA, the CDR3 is TGTGCCAGCAGCCTCTGGGACCAATTCAAGGCAGATACGCAGTATTTT.